Below are 17 T cell receptor beta chains sequenced from a single sample in a study of blood T cell repertoires in COVID-19. TCRdb's table, derived via immunoSEQ multiplex PCR, lists solely in-frame clones and lacks some. In the table there are over 250,000 clones, roughly 87% of which are singletons. The sample consisted of peripheral blood. The origin of the receptors is a woman aged 25-40 years with acute or convalescent COVID-19.

The V gene is TRBV2, the J gene TRBJ2-7, with 9 bases lining up with TRBD1. Germline CDR1 SNHLY, CDR2 FYNNEI. J was trimmed by 5 bases and V by 0 bases; bases with no gene match: 8. This CDR3 spans 16 amino acids. CDR3 in amino acids: CASSEAPSGQGHEQYF. The CDR3 region has the DNA TGTGCCAGCAGTGAAGCGCCTTCGGGACAGGGCCACGAGCAGTACTTC.

The chain employs TRBV7-2 and TRBJ2-5; no reliable D call. V was trimmed by 0 bases and J by 5 bases, leaving 13 bases between them. Germline V lookup: CDR1 SGHTA, CDR2 FQGNSA. There are 15 residues in the CDR3. The CDR3 region has the DNA TGTGCCAGCAGCTTAGCGCGTAATCCCGCCGAGACCCAGTACTTC. Its protein product is CASSLARNPAETQYF.

The chain recombines TRBV6-5 with TRBJ1-1; D unclear. The V and J ends lost 2 bases and 11 bases respectively, with 12 bases between them. The CDR3 runs 12 residues. Looked up from germline, CDR1 is MNHEY and CDR2 is SVGAGI. CDR3 nucleotides: TGTGCCAGCAGTTACGATCGGAGGAACGCTTTCTTT. As protein: CASSYDRRNAFF.

This clone was picked up one time. The chain couples TRBV14 to TRBJ1-3; no definite D call. The CDR3 covers 15 residues. The V and J ends lost 2 bases and 0 bases respectively, with 8 bases between them. Per the germline V gene, CDR1 is SGHDN and CDR2 is FVKESK. The CDR3 protein is CASSQNSPSGNTIYF. The CDR3 bases are TGTGCCAGCAGCCAAAACAGCCCCTCTGGAAACACCATATATTTT.

This sequence joins TRBV9 and TRBJ1-1; TRBD1 aligns across 8 bases. The CDR3 spans 15 residues. Unmatched junction bases numbered 8, after V lost 2 bases and J lost 5 bases. The germline CDR1 and CDR2 sequences are SGDLS and YYNGEE. The CDR3 region is CASSVARGLDTEAFF. The DNA of the CDR3 is TGTGCCAGCAGCGTCGCCAGGGGGCTTGATACTGAAGCTTTCTTT.

The rearrangement joins TRBV18 to TRBJ2-1, with a possible D match to TRBD2 (7 bases). Germline V gene sequence: CDR1 KGHSH, CDR2 LQKENI. V gave up 2 bases and J gave up 9 bases, with 11 bases separating them. The CDR3 extends over 13 amino acids. The chain's CDR3 is CASSPGGGGEQFF. The CDR3, as DNA: TGTGCCAGCTCACCAGGAGGGGGGGGTGAGCAGTTCTTC.

The CDR3: CATKGGGVSYEQYF. The CDR3 DNA is TGTGCCACCAAAGGAGGCGGGGTCTCCTACGAGCAGTACTTC. The chain is built from TRBV15 and TRBJ2-7, with TRBD2 as a possible D gene (6 bases). The germline V gene encodes CDR1 LNHNV and CDR2 YYDKDF (reference sequence). Trimming stripped 7 bases from V and 0 bases from J, with 13 bases between. This CDR3 is built from 14 residues. The full variable domain, completed using reference TRBV15 and TRBJ2-7, is DAMVIQNPRYQVTQFGKPVTLSCSQTLNHNVMYWYQQKSSQAPKLLFHYYDKDFNNEADTPDNFQSRRPNTSFCFLDIRSPGLGDTAMYLCATKGGGVSYEQYFGPGTRLTVT.

On this clone: The sample contains more than one DNA sequence encoding this CDR3. The CDR3 sequence is CASSLARGGTEAFF. CDR3 in DNA: TGTGCCAGCAGCTTAGCCAGGGGTGGCACTGAAGCTTTCTTT. The chain uses TRBV11-2 and TRBJ1-1; perhaps TRBD1 as D (6 bases). The V end was cut by 1 base, the J end by 4 bases, with 10 bases between. The germline gives CDR1 SGHAT, CDR2 FQNNGV. The CDR3 is 14 amino acids.

The V and J genes are TRBV29-1 and TRBJ1-1; TRBD1 matches at 9 bases. Germline V lookup: CDR1 SQVTM, CDR2 ANQGSEA. The CDR3 runs 13 residues. V trimming: 7 bases; J trimming: 5 bases; junction bases outside the gene matches: 8. The CDR3, as DNA: TGCAGCGCGAAAGACAGGGGGAGTACTGAAGCTTTCTTT. This gives the protein CSAKDRGSTEAFF.

The chain couples TRBV5-4 to TRBJ1-2, with TRBD1 identical over 8 bases. Germline V gene lookup returns CDR1 SGHNT and CDR2 YYREEE (reference sequence). This CDR3 has 15 residues. With 3 bases clipped from V and 0 bases from J, the junction kept 4 bases outside the gene matches. This chain's CDR3 is CASSSGQGTNYGYTF. The CDR3 DNA sequence: TGTGCCAGCAGCTCTGGACAGGGAACTAACTATGGCTACACCTTC.

The chain is built from TRBV7-9 and TRBJ2-3; 10 bases align to TRBD2. Germline V gives CDR1 SEHNR, CDR2 FQNEAQ (reference sequence). This CDR3 spans 15 amino acids. J was trimmed by 4 bases and V by 5 bases; bases with no gene match: 6. This CDR3 reads CASSPSGSSADTQYF. CDR3 nucleotide sequence: TGTGCCAGCAGCCCTAGCGGGAGTAGCGCAGATACGCAGTATTTT.

The chain joins TRBV16 to TRBJ2-2; TRBD1 matches at 7 bases. There are 15 residues in the CDR3. Unmatched junction bases numbered 7, after V lost 2 bases and J lost 7 bases. Germline V gives CDR1 KGHSY, CDR2 FQNENV. The CDR3 here is CASSQRKGANGELFF. In nucleotides, the CDR3 is TGTGCCAGCAGCCAACGAAAGGGGGCAAACGGGGAGCTGTTTTTT.

The chain carries TRBV20-1 and TRBJ2-1, with 9 bases matching TRBD2. Germline-derived CDR1 and CDR2 are DFQATT and SNEGSKA (reference sequence). The CDR3 runs to 15 residues. The trim removed 3 bases at V and 6 bases at J, leaving 9 bases unmatched. CDR3 DNA sequence: TGCAGTGCTAGTCTGGCGGGAGGGCCAGGCAATGAGCAGTTCTTC. Protein product: CSASLAGGPGNEQFF.

Of note for this clone: Additional DNA sequences in this sample encode the identical CDR3. The chain links TRBV30 to TRBJ1-1, with D perhaps matching TRBD1 (5 bases). This CDR3 is built from 12 residues. Trimming stripped 1 base from V and 4 bases from J, with 7 bases between. Germline V gene sequence: CDR1 GTSNPN, CDR2 SVGIG (reference sequence). The CDR3 DNA reads TGTGCCTGGAGTGGGGGGGGCACTGAAGCTTTCTTT. This sequence encodes CAWSGGGTEAFF.

In its sample, this clone was seen once. The rearrangement links TRBV18 to TRBJ2-1, with 7 bases identical to TRBD2. Trimming took 3 bases from V and 0 from J; bases not matched to a gene: 2. CDR1 is KGHSH, CDR2 LQKENI, per germline. The CDR3 is made up of 15 amino acids. CDR3 sequence: CASSPQRGSYNEQFF. Written as DNA, the CDR3 is TGTGCCAGCTCACCTCAGCGGGGCTCCTACAATGAGCAGTTCTTC. The variable domain in full, completed from reference TRBV18 and TRBJ2-1, reads NAGVMQNPRHLVRRRGQEARLRCSPMKGHSHVYWYRQLPEEGLKFMVYLQKENIIDESGMPKERFSAEFPKEGPSILRIQQVVRGDSAAYFCASSPQRGSYNEQFFGPGTRLTVL.

The sample holds a few counts of this clone. This chain connects TRBV6-2 or TRBV6-3 to TRBJ2-2; possibly TRBD2 for D (7 bases). Germline assignment: CDR1 MNHEY and CDR2 SVGEGT. The CDR3 loop spans 13 amino acids. V shed 5 bases and J shed 6 bases, with 10 bases lying between them. The CDR3 coding sequence is TGTGCCAGCAGTCCCGGGGGGCCCGGGGAGCTGTTTTTT. Translation gives CASSPGGPGELFF.

This clone was recorded a few times. In the same sample, other DNA sequences code for this CDR3. V usage is TRBV9 and J usage is TRBJ2-1; 10 bases fit TRBD2. From germline, CDR1 is SGDLS and CDR2 YYNGEE. The ends lost 4 bases at V and 4 bases at J; junction bases unmatched: 2. The CDR3 runs to 14 residues. The CDR3 is CASSTSGTYNEQFF. CDR3 sequence (DNA): TGTGCCAGCAGCACTAGCGGGACTTACAATGAGCAGTTCTTC.